This TCR beta chain was sequenced for a study of lung T cells in sarcoidosis with Löfgren's syndrome. One entry per CDR3 protein, called by TCRdb with MiXCR from the reads. This table has 6,500 to 9,500 distinct CDR3 sequences, approximately 21% appearing once. Germline V CDR1 and CDR2: MNHNS, SASEGT. There are 14 residues in the CDR3. V shed 6 bases and J shed 0 bases, with 10 bases lying between them. This clonotype was found many times. This clonotype was obtained from a human donor with sarcoidosis (Löfgren's syndrome or another form), or a control subject (not recorded which). What was sequenced was CD4+ T cells from bronchoalveolar lavage fluid. This chain links TRBV6-1 with TRBJ2-3; D is unresolved. DNA for the CDR3: TGTGCCAGCAGACCCACTCAAAGCACAGATACGCAGTATTTT. Its translation is CASRPTQSTDTQYF.